The 28 T cell receptor beta chains listed next were all sequenced from one sample in a study of shared clonotypes between healthy human individuals. The method was immunoSEQ multiplex PCR; TCRdb's version includes in-frame clones alone and lacks a portion of them. The repertoire holds 950,000 to 1,100,000 clones, with 70% to 80% as singletons. Sequencing used memory CD4+ T cells from PBMCs. As to subset: CD45RA-negative fraction. These receptors originate from a man aged 18 to 35 in good health. Some clones in this sample may be carry-over from other donors' samples.

The chain joins TRBV28 to TRBJ1-1; D gene ambiguous. The CDR3 has 16 amino acids. Between the trimmed V and J ends, which lost 6 bases and 4 bases, there was a span of 21 bases. The germline CDR1 and CDR2 sequences are MDHEN and SYDVKM. The CDR3 here is CASSILSIRAATEAFF. The CDR3, as DNA: TGTGCCAGCAGCATCCTTTCCATTCGGGCAGCCACTGAAGCTTTCTTT.

This clone was counted only a few times. The chain is built from TRBV2 and TRBJ2-2; 11 nucleotides agree with TRBD2. Trimming took 6 bases from V and 3 from J; bases not matched to a gene: 9. Germline assignment: CDR1 SNHLY and CDR2 FYNNEI. The CDR3 covers 17 residues. CDR3 in DNA: TGTGCCAGCAGACCGACTAGCGGGATAACCCACACCGGGGAGCTGTTTTTT. Its protein product is CASRPTSGITHTGELFF.

Comment on this clone: This same CDR3 is encoded by further DNA sequences in the sample. Here the CDR3 DNA reads TGTGCCATCAGTGGGACTAGCGGCAATGAGCAGTTCTTC. Translating it yields CAISGTSGNEQFF. The rearrangement uses TRBV10-3 and TRBJ2-1; 10 nucleotides align to TRBD2. Trimming took 4 bases from V and 6 from J; bases not matched to a gene: 0. The germline CDR1 and CDR2 sequences are ENHRY and SYGVKD. The CDR3 contains 13 residues.

On this clone: Other DNA sequences in the same sample also yield this CDR3. This sequence joins TRBV30 and TRBJ1-2, with 9 bases identical to TRBD1. The CDR3 contains 14 residues. Trimming removed 3 bases from V and 4 bases from J; junction bases left unmatched: 6. The V gene's germline CDR1 is GTSNPN and CDR2 SVGIG (reference sequence). In nucleotides, the CDR3 is TGTGCCTGGAGCGTCGGGACAGGGAGCTATGGCTACACCTTC. Amino acid sequence: CAWSVGTGSYGYTF.

The chain uses TRBV18 and TRBJ1-5; D unresolved. V lost 2 bases to trimming and J lost 5 bases, with 7 bases between them. This CDR3 comprises 13 residues. Germline V CDR1 and CDR2: KGHSH, LQKENI. The CDR3 DNA follows: TGTGCCAGCTCACCAGACGGGTATCAGCCCCAGCATTTT. Protein product: CASSPDGYQPQHF.

A few counts support this clone. J is TRBJ2-5 and V is TRBV2; D not resolved. The CDR3 has 17 amino acids. Trimming took off 0 bases at V and 0 bases at J, with 14 bases between the two ends. Germline CDR1 and CDR2: SNHLY and FYNNEI. In DNA form, the CDR3 reads TGTGCCAGCAGTGAAGCGCGTCGGCGGTCGTACCAAGAGACCCAGTACTTC. Translated, it gives CASSEARRRSYQETQYF. The full variable domain, in which reference TRBV2 and TRBJ2-5 provide the parts outside the CDR3, is EPEVTQTPSHQVTQMGQEVILRCVPISNHLYFYWYRQILGQKVEFLVSFYNNEISEKSEIFDDQFSVERPDGSNFTLKIRSTKLEDSAMYFCASSEARRRSYQETQYFGPGTRLLVL.

This clone has just one count. The rearrangement joins TRBV10-3 to TRBJ1-5; no reliable D call. The CDR3 sequence is 14 residues long. Looked up from germline, CDR1 is ENHRY and CDR2 is SYGVKD. V lost 0 bases, J lost 4 bases, and 7 bases lay in between. Here the CDR3 reads CAISESTSNQPQHF. Here the CDR3 DNA reads TGTGCCATCAGTGAGTCGACCAGTAATCAGCCCCAGCATTTT.

The chain combines TRBV28 with TRBJ2-1, with 11 bases fitting TRBD2. J lost 9 bases, V lost 3 bases, and 4 bases had no gene match. The germline V gene encodes CDR1 MDHEN and CDR2 SYDVKM. This CDR3 has 14 amino acids. The CDR3 nucleotides are TGTGCCAGCAGTTTGGGACTAGCGGCCGGTGAGCAGTTCTTC. Translating gives CASSLGLAAGEQFF.

The genes are TRBV5-1 and TRBJ1-3; D remains ambiguous. Germline CDR1 and CDR2: SGHRS and YFSETQ. The length of the CDR3 is 15 residues. V lost 0 bases and J lost 7, with 14 bases in between. The CDR3 nucleotides read TGCGCCAGCAGCTTGGGTTTGAGGGAGGAGAACACCATATATTTT. It specifies CASSLGLREENTIYF.

This chain links TRBV5-4 with TRBJ2-2, with D possibly being TRBD2 (5 bases). CDR1 and CDR2 (germline): SGHNT, YYREEE (reference sequence). Between the trimmed V and J ends, which lost 5 bases and 3 bases, there was a span of 8 bases. The CDR3 contains 13 residues. CDR3 sequence: CASRPDYTGELFF. CDR3 DNA: TGTGCCAGCAGGCCGGACTACACCGGGGAGCTGTTTTTT.

The chain is built from TRBV5-4 and TRBJ1-1, with D maybe TRBD1 (5 bases). The CDR3 covers 12 residues. Trimming shortened V by 4 bases and J by 8 bases, and 12 bases separated the two germline ends. Germline-derived CDR1 and CDR2 are SGHNT and YYREEE (reference sequence). CDR3 nucleotides: TGTGCCAGCAGCCTCGGACATTTCGAAGCTTTCTTT. This gives the protein CASSLGHFEAFF.

The chain uses TRBV10-3 and TRBJ2-1; D gene ambiguous. V gave up 3 bases and J gave up 5 bases, with 14 bases separating them. The V gene's germline CDR1 is ENHRY and CDR2 SYGVKD. This CDR3 spans 15 amino acids. The CDR3 sequence is CAISDSGLGDNEQFF. Here the CDR3 DNA reads TGTGCCATCAGTGACTCCGGGCTCGGCGACAATGAGCAGTTCTTC.

This clone was seen a few times. The chain carries TRBV27 and TRBJ2-5; the match to TRBD2 covers 7 bases. The CDR3 has 16 amino acids. Losses at the gene ends were 2 bases for V and 0 bases for J; bases not matched to a gene: 6. Germline V gives CDR1 MNHEY, CDR2 SMNVEV (reference sequence). The CDR3 spells CASSLGGGLHQETQYF. In nucleotides, the CDR3 is TGTGCCAGCAGTTTAGGGGGGGGTCTACACCAAGAGACCCAGTACTTC.

The V and J genes are TRBV18 and TRBJ2-7, with D maybe TRBD1 (5 bases). The CDR3 sequence is 14 residues long. V was pared by 1 base and J by 6 bases, with 13 bases between. CDR1 and CDR2 (germline): KGHSH, LQKENI. The CDR3 here is CASSPQTGGSEQYF. CDR3 sequence (DNA): TGTGCCAGCTCACCACAAACAGGTGGAAGCGAGCAGTACTTC.

V gene TRBV5-8 combines with J gene TRBJ2-5; maybe TRBD2 (6 bases). Germline values: CDR1 SGHTS, CDR2 YDEGEE. V dropped 4 bases and J dropped 4 bases, with 8 bases sitting between them. This CDR3 is built from 12 residues. The CDR3 bases are TGTGCCAGCAGCCAAGCGGGAGAGACCCAGTACTTC. Residues: CASSQAGETQYF.

This chain connects TRBV6-6 to TRBJ2-5; D gene unclear. TRBJ2-7 explains the end of the DNA better; the J call may be wrong. The V gene's germline CDR1 is MNHNY and CDR2 SVGAGI (reference sequence). This CDR3 is built from 11 residues. This CDR3 reads CASSYTDEQYF. The DNA of the CDR3 is TGTGCCAGCAGTTACACGGACGAGCAGTACTTC.

V gene TRBV7-2 combines with J gene TRBJ2-5; 10 bases are shared with TRBD2. Germline V gives CDR1 SGHTA, CDR2 FQGNSA. CDR3 size: 16 residues. After removal of 2 bases from V and 5 bases from J, the junction contained 8 bases not matched to a gene. The CDR3 region is CASSLSLGLAWETQYF. The CDR3 coding sequence is TGTGCCAGCAGCTTATCGTTGGGACTAGCGTGGGAGACCCAGTACTTC.

J is TRBJ2-5 and V is TRBV25-1, with D perhaps TRBD1 or TRBD2 (5 bases each). Germline-derived CDR1 and CDR2 are MGHDK and SYGVNS. The CDR3 is 15 residues long. V lost 5 bases to trimming and J lost 3 bases, with 16 bases between them. The CDR3 here is CASSPPEGWEETQYF. The CDR3 DNA reads as TGTGCCAGCAGTCCCCCCGAGGGGTGGGAAGAGACCCAGTACTTC.

Only a few counts were recorded for this clone. The genes are TRBV7-3 and TRBJ1-1, with D unresolved. CDR3 length: 15 residues. CDR1 SGHTA and CDR2 FQGTGA come from the germline V gene. Trimming stripped 2 bases from V and 2 bases from J, with 12 bases between. In DNA, the CDR3 is TGTGCCAGCAGCTTAGGAGGGAACCCAAACACTGAAGCTTTCTTT. Amino acids: CASSLGGNPNTEAFF.

The CDR3 spells CAISEAEDTGELFF. The CDR3, as DNA: TGTGCCATCAGTGAGGCGGAGGACACCGGGGAGCTGTTTTTT. This chain links TRBV10-3 with TRBJ2-2; tentative D call: TRBD2 (5 bases). The CDR3 spans 14 residues. Trimming removed 2 bases at V and 3 bases at J, with 7 bases between. The V gene's germline CDR1 is ENHRY and CDR2 SYGVKD.

The rearrangement links TRBV5-6 to TRBJ1-2, with TRBD1 identical over 9 bases. The CDR3 consists of 13 residues. Trimming removed 5 bases from V and 6 bases from J; junction bases left unmatched: 5. Germline V CDR1 and CDR2: SGHDT, YYEEEE. The CDR3 region is CASRDRGADGYTF. The CDR3 nucleotides are TGTGCCAGCAGGGACAGGGGCGCTGATGGCTACACCTTC. The full variable domain, rest sourced from reference TRBV5-6 and TRBJ1-2, is DAGVTQSPTHLIKTRGQQVTLRCSPKSGHDTVSWYQQALGQGPQFIFQYYEEEERQRGNFPDRFSGHQFPNYSSELNVNALLLGDSALYLCASRDRGADGYTFGSGTRLTVV.

In regard to this clone: One base away lies a much larger clone, so this may be a sequencing read error. At the DNA level, this CDR3 is encoded by other sequences in the same sample as well. V and J are TRBV15 and TRBJ1-2; no clear D gene. The CDR3 sequence is 14 residues long. Trimming stripped 0 bases from V and 2 bases from J, with 7 bases between. CDR1 is LNHNV and CDR2 is YYDKDF in the germline V gene (reference sequence). This CDR3 is CATSRDTGNYGYTF. For the CDR3, the DNA is TGTGCCACCAGCAGAGATACGGGGAACTATGGCTACACCTTC.

V gene TRBV6-6 combines with J gene TRBJ1-2; D remains unclear. V gave up 2 bases and J gave up 3 bases, with 13 bases separating them. There are 15 residues in the CDR3. The germline V gene has CDR1 MNHNY and CDR2 SVGAGI (reference sequence). The CDR3 is CASSYGAGNDYGYTF. The CDR3 region has the DNA TGTGCCAGCAGTTACGGAGCCGGGAACGACTATGGCTACACCTTC.

This clone occurred once. The chain carries TRBV27 and TRBJ2-5, with a possible D match to TRBD2 (5 bases). There are 12 residues in the CDR3. V lost 6 bases to trimming and J lost 2 bases, with 7 bases between them. Per the germline V gene, CDR1 is MNHEY and CDR2 is SMNVEV (reference sequence). For the CDR3, the DNA is TGTGCCAGCAGACGGGGTCAAGAGACCCAGTACTTC. Its protein product is CASRRGQETQYF.

The chain is built from TRBV5-1 and TRBJ1-2; no clear D. Trimming stripped 5 bases from V and 4 bases from J, with 9 bases between. The CDR3 consists of 12 residues. Germline CDR1 is SGHRS and CDR2 is YFSETQ. This chain's CDR3 is CASRDVSYGYTF. CDR3 nucleotide sequence: TGCGCCAGCAGGGATGTTAGCTATGGCTACACCTTC.

The rearrangement joins TRBV10-3 to TRBJ1-2, with D hard to call. V gave up 3 bases and J gave up 4 bases, with 6 bases separating them. Germline CDR1 is ENHRY and CDR2 is SYGVKD. The CDR3 contains 12 residues. The CDR3 nucleotides read TGTGCCATCAGTGATAAGGGCTATGGCTACACCTTC. Its translation: CAISDKGYGYTF.

This chain links TRBV28 with TRBJ1-1, with 8 bases lining up with TRBD1. Per the germline V gene, CDR1 is MDHEN and CDR2 is SYDVKM. Trimming at V came to 4 bases and at J to 4 bases, leaving 8 bases not matched to a gene. The CDR3 spans 15 residues. The CDR3 loop reads CASSSWTGMFTEAFF. Written as DNA, the CDR3 is TGTGCCAGCAGTTCTTGGACAGGGATGTTCACTGAAGCTTTCTTT.

The J gene is TRBJ1-2, the V gene TRBV28; D gene unclear. This CDR3 has 16 amino acids. V was pared by 5 bases and J by 4 bases, with 20 bases between. The V gene's germline CDR1 is MDHEN and CDR2 SYDVKM. The CDR3 DNA reads TGTGCCAGCAGTCCCGGTGGACGCCGTCCTGTCTATGGCTACACCTTC. Amino acid sequence: CASSPGGRRPVYGYTF.